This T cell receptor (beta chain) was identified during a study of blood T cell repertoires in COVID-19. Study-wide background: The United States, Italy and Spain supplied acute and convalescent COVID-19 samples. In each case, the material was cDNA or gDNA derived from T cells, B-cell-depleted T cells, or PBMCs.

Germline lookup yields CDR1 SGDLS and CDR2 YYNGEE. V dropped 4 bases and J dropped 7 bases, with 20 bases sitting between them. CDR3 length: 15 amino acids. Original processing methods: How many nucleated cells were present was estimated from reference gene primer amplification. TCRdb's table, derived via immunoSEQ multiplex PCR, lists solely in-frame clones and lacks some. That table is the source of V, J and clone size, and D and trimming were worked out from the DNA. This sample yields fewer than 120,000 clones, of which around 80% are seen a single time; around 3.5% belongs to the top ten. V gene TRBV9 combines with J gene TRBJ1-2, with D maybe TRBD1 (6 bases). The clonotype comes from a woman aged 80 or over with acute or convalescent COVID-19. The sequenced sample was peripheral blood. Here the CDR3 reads CASSTTRRGGSGYTF. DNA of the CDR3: TGTGCCAGCAGCACCACCCGGAGGGGGGGAAGTGGCTACACCTTC.